The source of this T cell receptor (beta chain) is a study of CD8 T cells in ankylosing spondylitis. Whole-study results and caveats: Reported data indicate significant enrichment of disease-linked clones within matched ankylosing spondylitis synovial fluid. Within ankylosing spondylitis blood, a TCR beta motif made up of roughly eight highly homologous variants appeared to be characteristic. Certain motif variants had earlier been reported in reactive arthritis synovial fluid and blood.

This clonotype came up a few times. Its antigen remains unidentified. The authors made TCR beta libraries by quantitative 5'-RACE with molecular barcodes. TCRdb ran MiXCR on the 5' RACE reads and lists one entry per CDR3 protein. The sample has about 150,000 distinct CDR3 sequences, 11% seen once; the top ten hold roughly 4%. The germline V gene encodes CDR1 SGHRS and CDR2 YFSETQ. V shed 0 bases and J shed 2 bases, with 9 bases lying between them. This CDR3 has 14 residues. The chain carries TRBV5-1 and TRBJ2-7, with no clear D. Material: blood, either unsorted or a sorted T cell fraction (not recorded which). This receptor was obtained from a female donor with ankylosing spondylitis or in good health (not recorded which). CDR3 coding DNA: TGCGCCAGCAGCTTGGTTCCCGGAGCCTACGAGCAGTACTTC. It translates to CASSLVPGAYEQYF.